This is a list of T cell receptor beta chains from one sample in a study of multiple sclerosis patients with progressive multifocal leukoencephalopathy. Assay used: immunoSEQ multiplex PCR; TCRdb lists only in-frame clones, some missing. In the table there are 25,000 to 35,000 clones, over 85% of which are singletons. The sample consisted of PBMCs, taken from a patient treated with natalizumab. The receptors originated from a human donor with multiple sclerosis. CDR3s include the opening cysteine and the closing phenylalanine or tryptophan. The order of the fields is V gene, J gene, CDR3 protein.

>TRBV13|TRBJ2-1
CASSPAGVGPHNEQFF
>TRBV28|TRBJ2-2
CASSLFMIGELFF
>TRBV25-1|TRBJ1-2
CASSAFYGYTF
>TRBV10-3|TRBJ2-5
CAISDPFYPETQYF
>TRBV9|TRBJ1-1
CASSAGANTEAFF
>TRBV11-1|TRBJ2-3
CASSSSRGTDTQYF
>TRBV19|TRBJ1-5
CASSIQQNQPQHF
>TRBV6-6|TRBJ1-1
CASSPADRYTEAFF
>TRBV7-9|TRBJ1-4
CASSFVNLAWGLSGEKLFF
>TRBV5-6|TRBJ2-7
CASSRVAGVNGEQYF
>TRBV19|TRBJ1-1
CASSGQGFTEAFF
>TRBV7-8|TRBJ1-4
CASSSLGQGGEKLFF
>TRBV6-5|TRBJ2-1
CASKRMAGGPGEQFF
>TRBV5-8|TRBJ2-1
CASSLGLAGNEQFF
>TRBV5-4|TRBJ2-4
CASSPGQESIQYF
>TRBV19|TRBJ1-1
CASSNLPGQGRQKAFF
>TRBV7-2|TRBJ1-5
CASSLDPHQPQHF
>TRBV5-1|TRBJ2-7
CASSFGLAQDEQYF
>TRBV2|TRBJ1-5
CASSEDRLPQPQHF
>TRBV7-2|TRBJ2-3
CASSADSGSGDTQYF
>TRBV27|TRBJ1-5
CASKAIGNDQPQHF
>TRBV11-2|TRBJ1-1
CASSLDHGRPFEAFF
>TRBV7-2|TRBJ2-7
CASRPGTRGYEQYF
>TRBV27|TRBJ1-2
CASRAGAVGGYTF
>TRBV5-6|TRBJ2-3
CASSSRDRGTDTQYF
>TRBV11-2|TRBJ2-7
CASSWGQPYEQYF
>TRBV6-6|TRBJ2-7
CASSRAPSYEQYF
>TRBV7-9|TRBJ1-2
CASSPRQGHYGYTF
>TRBV19|TRBJ2-3
CASSIWTSTDTQYF
>TRBV14|TRBJ1-1
CASSPYLGRGNTEAFF
>TRBV10-3|TRBJ2-2
CAGRGARNTGELFF
>TRBV19|TRBJ1-1
CASSPRGRVKAFF
>TRBV27|TRBJ2-1
CASSLMGKDYNEQFF
>TRBV19|TRBJ1-1
CASSIVNGPNTEAFF
>TRBV25-1|TRBJ1-2
CASSPEGTGYDGYTF
>TRBV6-5|TRBJ2-7
CASSSTSGTGTYEQYF
>TRBV6-5|TRBJ2-7
CASSYSRDRSYEQYF
>TRBV30|TRBJ1-5
CACGRSWDQPQHF
>TRBV19|TRBJ1-2
CASSIGQPPSYGYTF
>TRBV15|TRBJ1-1
CATSRGQGLLGAFF
>TRBV6-1|TRBJ1-5
CASSERGGASNQPQHF
>TRBV7-2|TRBJ1-1
CASSLVGQQF
>TRBV6-5|TRBJ2-7
CASSRDRPYEQYF